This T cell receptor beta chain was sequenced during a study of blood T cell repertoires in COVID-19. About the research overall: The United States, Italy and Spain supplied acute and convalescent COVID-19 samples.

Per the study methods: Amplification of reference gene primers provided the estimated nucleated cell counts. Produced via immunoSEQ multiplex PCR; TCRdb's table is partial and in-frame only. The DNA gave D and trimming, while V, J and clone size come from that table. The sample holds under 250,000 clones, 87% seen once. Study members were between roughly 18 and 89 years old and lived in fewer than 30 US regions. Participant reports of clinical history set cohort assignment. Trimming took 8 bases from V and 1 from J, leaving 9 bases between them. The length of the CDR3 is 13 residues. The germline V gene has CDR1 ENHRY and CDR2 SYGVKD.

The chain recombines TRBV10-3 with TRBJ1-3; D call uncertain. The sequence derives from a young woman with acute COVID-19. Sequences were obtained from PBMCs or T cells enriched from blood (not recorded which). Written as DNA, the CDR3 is TGTGCCATCGGGCCGGAATCTGGAAACACCATATATTTT. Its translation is CAIGPESGNTIYF.